This TCR beta chain was retrieved from a study of a mutant IDH1 vaccine in newly diagnosed glioma. Background on the study: Vaccines were first given 4-6 weeks after radiotherapy alone, or with temozolomide cycles. Therapy received beforehand was radiotherapy, temozolomide, or both, with most patients given both.

Sample time point: week 11, during vaccination. The content of each vaccine dose was 300 ug of mutant IDH1 20-mer peptide, and topical imiquimod accompanied it. A remark on this clone: Its antigen remains unknown.

The method was immunoSEQ multiplex PCR; TCRdb's version includes in-frame clones alone and lacks a portion of them. The sample shows 20,000 to 25,000 clones, less than 85% of them seen only once. The CDR3 consists of 11 residues. From germline, CDR1 is GTSNPN and CDR2 SVGIG (reference sequence). Trimming shortened V by 0 bases and J by 6 bases, and 4 bases separated the two germline ends. The chain has TRBV30 and TRBJ2-3; no firm D call. The source of this sequence is a man in his late teens or twenties with glioma. Some clones in this sample may be carry-over from other donors' samples. Here the sequenced sample was peripheral blood mononuclear cells (PBMCs), taken from a glioma patient whose treatment included an IDH1 peptide vaccine. The CDR3: CAWSVQDTQYF. The CDR3 DNA sequence: TGTGCCTGGAGTGTACAGGATACGCAGTATTTT.